These T cell receptor beta chains were read from a single sample in a study of T cell responses to AZD1222 COVID-19 vaccine. Assay used: immunoSEQ multiplex PCR; TCRdb lists only in-frame clones, some missing. Of roughly 54,000 clones listed, roughly 90% are singletons. The specimen was peripheral blood, collected 28 days after the second AZD1222 dose. Source of these receptors: an adult who received the AZD1222 COVID-19 vaccine. Both conserved end residues are part of each CDR3. A D gene is named only where the DNA matches it firmly. Only part of the rows carry a size: once, few, many, or a class if the clone is expanded.

d_call	v_call	j_call	clone_size	cdr3_aa	cdr3_nt
TRBD2	TRBV7-2	TRBJ2-5	.	CASNLGLARETQYF	TGTGCCAGCAACCTCGGACTAGCCAGGGAGACCCAGTACTTC
.	TRBV3-1/TRBV3-2	TRBJ2-1	.	CASSQVALRSSYNEQFF	TGTGCCAGCAGCCAAGTGGCCCTACGCAGCTCCTACAATGAGCAGTTCTTC
TRBD1	TRBV6-2/TRBV6-3	TRBJ1-1	.	CASSPQTGVDTEAFF	TGTGCCAGCAGCCCTCAAACAGGGGTGGACACTGAAGCTTTCTTT
TRBD1	TRBV19	TRBJ2-7	.	CASSSPPRDSYEQYF	TGTGCCAGTAGTAGCCCACCCCGGGACAGCTACGAGCAGTACTTC
.	TRBV11-3	TRBJ2-5	.	CASSVEGRQETQYF	TGTGCCAGCAGCGTCGAGGGTAGGCAAGAGACCCAGTACTTC
TRBD2	TRBV19	TRBJ2-5	.	CASSAGGGETQYF	TGTGCCAGTAGCGCGGGAGGTGGAGAGACCCAGTACTTC
.	TRBV4-2	TRBJ2-2	.	CVSSQEIPGHLNTGELFF	TGTGTCAGCAGCCAAGAGATACCGGGACACCTGAACACCGGGGAGCTGTTTTTT
TRBD2	TRBV30	TRBJ2-1	.	CAWTPGLAGDSEQFF	TGTGCCTGGACGCCAGGGCTAGCGGGAGACAGTGAGCAGTTCTTC
.	TRBV30	TRBJ1-4	.	CAWSVRQTTNEKLFF	TGTGCCTGGAGTGTACGCCAGACTACTAATGAAAAACTGTTTTTT
.	TRBV30	TRBJ1-5	.	CATGVRGDQPQHF	TGTGCCACGGGAGTCCGGGGGGACCAGCCCCAGCATTTT
.	TRBV11-3	TRBJ2-7	few	CASSLAGGTYEQYF	TGTGCCAGCAGCTTAGCGGGCGGCACCTACGAGCAGTACTTC
TRBD2	TRBV6-5	TRBJ2-5	.	CASRRSLLARETQYF	TGTGCCAGCCGACGCTCATTACTAGCGAGGGAGACCCAGTACTTC
TRBD1	TRBV13	TRBJ1-1	.	CASSLGRTGAEAFF	TGTGCCAGCAGCTTAGGGAGGACAGGTGCTGAAGCTTTCTTT
.	TRBV15	TRBJ1-1	.	CATERPRENTEAFF	TGTGCCACCGAACGACCCAGGGAGAACACTGAAGCTTTCTTT
TRBD1	TRBV27	TRBJ2-6	.	CASSLSTGVAGANVLTF	TGTGCCAGCAGTTTATCGACAGGGGTTGCTGGGGCCAACGTCCTGACTTTC
.	TRBV27	TRBJ2-3	.	CASSWFAFSSTDTQYF	TGTGCCAGCAGTTGGTTCGCCTTTTCTAGCACAGATACGCAGTATTTT
.	TRBV5-6	TRBJ1-2	once	CASSLLPPLPPNYGYTF	TGTGCCAGCAGCTTGCTACCGCCTCTTCCCCCTAACTATGGCTACACCTTC
TRBD1	TRBV30	TRBJ2-1	.	CAWSMDRDDEQFF	TGTGCCTGGAGTATGGACAGGGACGATGAGCAGTTCTTC
.	TRBV2	TRBJ2-5	.	CASSLTLYQETQYF	TGTGCCAGCAGTTTGACCCTTTACCAAGAGACCCAGTACTTC
TRBD2	TRBV4-1	TRBJ2-3	.	CASSQDGRRASGGITDTQYF	TGCGCCAGCAGCCAAGACGGCCGGAGGGCTAGCGGGGGTATCACAGATACGCAGTATTTT
TRBD2	TRBV4-1	TRBJ2-7	.	CASSSGLAGDYEQYF	TGCGCCAGCAGCTCAGGACTAGCGGGAGACTACGAGCAGTACTTC
TRBD1	TRBV6-5	TRBJ1-1	.	CASSYSRTGGTEAFF	TGTGCCAGCAGTTACTCCCGGACAGGGGGCACTGAAGCTTTCTTT
.	TRBV4-1	TRBJ2-1	.	CASSPEGIGESSYNEQFF	TGCGCCAGCAGCCCCGAGGGTATTGGGGAGAGCTCCTACAATGAGCAGTTCTTC
.	TRBV7-9	TRBJ1-1	.	CASSQANKNTEAFF	TGTGCCAGCAGCCAAGCAAACAAGAACACTGAAGCTTTCTTT
TRBD2	TRBV24-1	TRBJ2-3	.	CATSLAGGKRDTQYF	TGTGCCACCAGTTTAGCGGGAGGAAAGAGAGATACGCAGTATTTT
TRBD1	TRBV19	TRBJ2-2	.	CASSKGQGARFTGELFF	TGTGCCAGTAGTAAGGGACAGGGGGCGCGGTTCACCGGGGAGCTGTTTTTT
.	TRBV24-1	TRBJ1-2	.	CATSDFRVGGRYYGYTF	TGTGCCACCAGTGATTTTCGGGTGGGGGGGAGGTACTATGGCTACACCTTC
TRBD1	TRBV11-2	TRBJ2-7	few	CASSLGQGAREQYF	TGTGCCAGCAGCTTAGGGCAGGGGGCGAGGGAGCAGTACTTC
.	TRBV7-2	TRBJ2-7	.	CASSLEAGRRGEQYF	TGTGCCAGCAGCTTAGAGGCAGGGCGGAGGGGCGAGCAGTACTTC
TRBD1	TRBV7-2	TRBJ1-2	.	CASSRADRGGYTF	TGTGCCAGCAGCAGGGCGGACAGGGGTGGCTACACCTTC
.	TRBV15	TRBJ2-5	.	CATSRERRETQYF	TGTGCCACCAGCAGAGAAAGACGGGAGACCCAGTACTTC
.	TRBV6-5	TRBJ2-7	.	CASGRRGSLSYEQYF	TGTGCCAGCGGTAGGAGGGGATCTCTCTCCTACGAGCAGTACTTC
.	TRBV7-9	TRBJ2-2	.	CASSSRRGGTGELFF	TGTGCCAGCAGCTCGCGCAGGGGTGGCACCGGGGAGCTGTTTTTT
.	TRBV11-2	TRBJ2-7	.	CASSLLGSYEQYF	TGTGCCAGCAGCTTGTTGGGGTCCTACGAGCAGTACTTC
.	TRBV19	TRBJ1-2	.	CASSIDYGYTF	TGTGCCAGTAGTATAGACTATGGCTACACCTTC
.	TRBV6-5	TRBJ1-1	.	CASSYFSSGYTEAFF	TGTGCCAGCAGTTACTTTTCTTCCGGCTACACTGAAGCTTTCTTT
TRBD1	TRBV6-6	TRBJ1-2	.	CASSLGTGGDYGYTF	TGTGCCAGCAGCCTCGGGACAGGGGGGGACTATGGCTACACCTTC
.	TRBV5-6	TRBJ1-1	.	CASSGTPNTEAFF	TGTGCCAGCAGTGGGACACCGAACACTGAAGCTTTCTTT
.	TRBV27	TRBJ1-2	.	CASSLGRVNYGYTF	TGTGCCAGCAGTTTAGGCAGGGTTAACTATGGCTACACCTTC
.	TRBV19	TRBJ2-2	once	CASSDGLHSTGELFF	TGTGCCAGTAGTGACGGACTTCACAGCACCGGGGAGCTGTTTTTT
TRBD2	TRBV7-2	TRBJ2-1	few	CASSLVLAGGQEQFF	TGTGCCAGCAGCTTAGTACTAGCGGGAGGGCAAGAGCAGTTCTTC
TRBD2	TRBV5-4	TRBJ2-3	.	CASSLDLAGDTQYF	TGTGCCAGCAGCTTGGATCTAGCGGGAGATACGCAGTATTTT
TRBD2	TRBV4-2	TRBJ2-3	.	CASSQGTSGRAGTDTQYF	TGTGCCAGCAGCCAAGGGACTAGCGGGAGGGCCGGAACAGATACGCAGTATTTT
TRBD1	TRBV5-5	TRBJ1-2	.	CASSSLGNRGTGYGYTF	TGTGCCAGCAGCTCGTTGGGCAACAGGGGGACAGGGTATGGCTACACCTTC
.	TRBV23-1	TRBJ1-5	.	CASSQFWEWGNQPQHF	TGCGCCAGCAGTCAATTTTGGGAGTGGGGCAATCAGCCCCAGCATTTT
.	TRBV5-1	TRBJ2-2	.	CASSSGGLNTGELFF	TGCGCCAGCAGCTCGGGCGGTCTGAACACCGGGGAGCTGTTTTTT
.	TRBV5-1	TRBJ2-3	.	CASSLGVSTDTQYF	TGCGCCAGCAGCCTGGGGGTTAGCACAGATACGCAGTATTTT
.	TRBV5-4	TRBJ1-2	.	CASSAGGFDGYTF	TGTGCCAGCAGCGCTGGGGGTTTTGATGGCTACACCTTC
.	TRBV5-4	TRBJ1-5	.	CASSSWGQPQHF	TGTGCCAGCAGCTCCTGGGGTCAGCCCCAGCATTTT
TRBD2	TRBV27	TRBJ2-1	.	CASSSTSGTVNEQFF	TGTGCCAGCAGTTCCACTAGCGGGACGGTCAATGAGCAGTTCTTC
.	TRBV12-3/TRBV12-4	TRBJ2-2	.	CASSRDLTGELFF	TGTGCCAGCAGCCGCGACCTTACCGGGGAGCTGTTTTTT